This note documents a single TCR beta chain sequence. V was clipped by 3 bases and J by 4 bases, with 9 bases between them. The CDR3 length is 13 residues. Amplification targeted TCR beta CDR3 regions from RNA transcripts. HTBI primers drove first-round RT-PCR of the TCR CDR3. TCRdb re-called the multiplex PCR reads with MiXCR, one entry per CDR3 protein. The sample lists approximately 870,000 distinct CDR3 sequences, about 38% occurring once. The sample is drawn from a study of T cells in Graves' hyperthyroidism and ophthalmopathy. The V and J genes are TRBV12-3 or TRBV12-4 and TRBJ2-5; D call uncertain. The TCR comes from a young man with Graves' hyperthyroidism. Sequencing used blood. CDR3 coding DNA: TGTGCCAGCAGTTTCGGGTGGAGAGAGACCCAGTACTTC. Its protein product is CASSFGWRETQYF.